The 15 T cell receptor beta chains listed next were all sequenced from one sample in a study of shared clonotypes between healthy human individuals. Produced via immunoSEQ multiplex PCR; TCRdb's table is partial and in-frame only. The table has around 600,000 clones, about 97% seen once. The sample consisted of naive CD4+ T cells sorted from blood. Subset here: CD45RA+ positively selected. The receptors derive from a woman aged 30 to 39 in good health.

This chain links TRBV19 with TRBJ1-4; D uncertain. The CDR3 extends over 16 amino acids. Trimming took 3 bases from V and 0 from J, leaving 11 bases between them. Per germline, CDR1 LNHDA and CDR2 SQIVND (reference sequence). CDR3: CASSIVSFATNEKLFF. DNA for the CDR3: TGTGCCAGTAGTATCGTCTCCTTTGCAACTAATGAAAAACTGTTTTTT. Together with reference TRBV19 and TRBJ1-4, the CDR3 gives the full variable domain: DGGITQSPKYLFRKEGQNVTLSCEQNLNHDAMYWYRQDPGQGLRLIYYSQIVNDFQKGDIAEGYSVSREKKESFPLTVTSAQKNPTAFYLCASSIVSFATNEKLFFGSGTQLSVL.

This chain links TRBV28 with TRBJ2-3, with TRBD2 matching over 7 bases. Germline-derived CDR1 and CDR2 are MDHEN and SYDVKM. V was clipped by 2 bases and J by 8 bases; unmatched bases: 1. The CDR3 covers 12 residues. CDR3 sequence (DNA): TGTGCCAGCAGTTTAGGGGGGGGTACGCAGTATTTT. Translation gives CASSLGGGTQYF.

This clone was counted once. The chain carries TRBV28 and TRBJ1-3, with D unclear. This CDR3 has 17 residues. CDR1 and CDR2 from the germline V gene are MDHEN and SYDVKM. Trimming shortened V by 7 bases and J by 0 bases, and 19 bases separated the two germline ends. DNA of the CDR3: TGTGCCAGCAAAGTACCTGGGTGGGGATTCTCTGGAAACACCATATATTTT. This translates into CASKVPGWGFSGNTIYF.

J is TRBJ1-3 and V is TRBV19; D is possibly TRBD1 (6 bases). The CDR3 runs to 16 residues. The germline gives CDR1 LNHDA, CDR2 SQIVND (reference sequence). V was cut by 5 bases and J by 2 bases, with 16 bases left in between. CDR3 DNA: TGTGCCAGTAGTTTCGCCAGGGGAACAACTGGAAACACCATATATTTT. Protein: CASSFARGTTGNTIYF.

V gene TRBV2 combines with J gene TRBJ2-3, with TRBD2 matching over 11 bases. CDR1 is SNHLY and CDR2 is FYNNEI in the germline V gene. Trimming cost V 7 bases and J 8 bases; bases outside gene matches: 8. The CDR3 is 14 amino acids. CDR3 bases: TGTGCCAGCACCCGGACTAGCGGGCTGTCTACGCAGTATTTT. Translating gives CASTRTSGLSTQYF.

The chain combines TRBV5-5 with TRBJ2-7; no definite D call. The ends were cut back, 1 base at V and 5 bases at J, with 10 bases in the middle. Germline CDR1 and CDR2: SGHKS and YYEKEE (reference sequence). The CDR3 has 13 amino acids. The DNA for the CDR3 is TGTGCCAGCAGCTTGAATAGGCGCAACGAGCAGTACTTC. Residues: CASSLNRRNEQYF. The full variable domain, rest sourced from reference TRBV5-5 and TRBJ2-7, is DAGVTQSPTHLIKTRGQQVTLRCSPISGHKSVSWYQQVLGQGPQFIFQYYEKEERGRGNFPDRFSARQFPNYSSELNVNALLLGDSALYLCASSLNRRNEQYFGPGTRLTVT.

The V gene is TRBV29-1, the J gene TRBJ1-1; 8 nucleotides align to TRBD1. Per the germline V gene, CDR1 is SQVTM and CDR2 is ANQGSEA. The V and J ends lost 6 bases and 4 bases, in that order; junction bases with no gene match: 10. The CDR3 loop spans 14 amino acids. CDR3 in DNA: TGCAGCGTCGACGGAGCAGGGGGCCCCACTGAAGCTTTCTTT. This sequence encodes CSVDGAGGPTEAFF.

The CDR3, as DNA: TGCGCCAGCAGCTTGGGGCAGGGATCAGATGGTAATTCACCCCTCCACTTT. It is translated as CASSLGQGSDGNSPLHF. The chain recombines TRBV5-1 with TRBJ1-6; TRBD1 might be the D (5 bases). The V end lost 0 bases, the J end lost 6 bases, and 16 bases lay between the germline ends. Germline CDR1 reads SGHRS; CDR2 reads YFSETQ. CDR3 length: 17 amino acids. The entire variable domain, with the rest obtained from reference TRBV5-1 and TRBJ1-6, is as follows: KAGVTQTPRYLIKTRGQQVTLSCSPISGHRSVSWYQQTPGQGLQFLFEYFSETQRNKGNFPGRFSGRQFSNSRSEMNVSTLELGDSALYLCASSLGQGSDGNSPLHFGNGTRLTVT.

The CDR3 nucleotides are TGTGCCAGCAGCTCCAAAACCTTGGGACAGGGGGACTACAATGAGCAGTTCTTC. Amino acid sequence: CASSSKTLGQGDYNEQFF. The V and J genes are TRBV11-2 and TRBJ2-1; 11 bases map to TRBD1. CDR3 size: 18 residues. In germline, CDR1 is SGHAT, CDR2 FQNNGV. Trimming at V came to 4 bases and at J to 3 bases, leaving 11 bases not matched to a gene. Together with reference TRBV11-2 and TRBJ2-1, the CDR3 gives the full variable domain: EAGVAQSPRYKIIEKRQSVAFWCNPISGHATLYWYQQILGQGPKLLIQFQNNGVVDDSQLPKDRFSAERLKGVDSTLKIQPAKLEDSAVYLCASSSKTLGQGDYNEQFFGPGTRLTVL.

The V call is TRBV5-6, the J call TRBJ2-4, with D possibly called TRBD1 or TRBD2 (5 bases each). V was pared by 4 bases and J by 4 bases, with 12 bases between. This CDR3 is built from 14 residues. CDR1 SGHDT and CDR2 YYEEEE come from the germline V gene. The CDR3 DNA reads TGTGCCAGCAGCCCCCGGGGCCCGAAAAACATTCAGTACTTC. It codes for CASSPRGPKNIQYF.

V gene TRBV11-2 combines with J gene TRBJ2-7; 9 bases fit TRBD1. The CDR3 is made up of 15 amino acids. Germline trimming cut 0 bases from V and 5 bases from J; bases unmatched to any gene: 5. Germline V lookup: CDR1 SGHAT, CDR2 FQNNGV. Here the CDR3 DNA reads TGTGCCAGCAGCTTAGACGGACAGGGGTACCACGAGCAGTACTTC. Translated, it gives CASSLDGQGYHEQYF.

The chain joins TRBV4-1 to TRBJ2-7; 8 bases agree with TRBD2. The CDR3 is 15 residues long. Unmatched junction bases numbered 12, after V lost 5 bases and J lost 6 bases. The germline V gene has CDR1 MGHRA and CDR2 YSYEKL. CDR3 sequence: CASSSGLAGRGEQYF. CDR3 coding DNA: TGCGCCAGCAGCTCGGGATTAGCGGGAAGGGGCGAGCAGTACTTC.

The DNA of the CDR3 is TGTGCCATCAGCCGGACCGGGACAGGAACCCCCGAGCAGTACTTC. Translation gives CAISRTGTGTPEQYF. The V and J genes are TRBV10-3 and TRBJ2-7; 8 positions agree with TRBD1. The germline CDR1 and CDR2 sequences are ENHRY and SYGVKD. There are 15 residues in the CDR3. The V gene end was trimmed by 6 bases and the J gene end by 6 bases; junction bases not matched to a gene: 13.

CDR3 sequence (DNA): TGTGCCAGCAGCTTCAGCGGGAGCTCCTACGAGCAGTACTTC. It encodes CASSFSGSSYEQYF. The chain links TRBV11-3 to TRBJ2-7; 8 nucleotides match TRBD2. Germline V gives CDR1 SGHNT, CDR2 YENEEA. There are 14 residues in the CDR3. The J segment lost 0 bases and the V segment lost 3 bases, leaving 1 base of the junction unmatched.

The genes are TRBV9 and TRBJ2-5, with 11 bases lining up with TRBD1. The CDR3 consists of 15 residues. Germline loops: CDR1 SGDLS, CDR2 YYNGEE. V was pared by 3 bases and J by 4 bases, with 5 bases of the junction left unmatched. The CDR3 region is CASSAQGQGGETQYF. CDR3 DNA sequence: TGTGCCAGCAGCGCACAGGGACAGGGGGGAGAGACCCAGTACTTC.